This T cell receptor beta chain emerged from a study of blood T cell repertoires in COVID-19. This table comes from immunoSEQ multiplex PCR, and its TCRdb copy is limited to in-frame clones, with some not included. The data contain around 300,000 clones, about 93% of them singletons. Participant-given clinical history determined each cohort assignment. This CDR3 region has 13 residues. Trimming removed 2 bases from V and 5 bases from J, with 10 bases in between. Looked up from germline, CDR1 is SGHTA and CDR2 is FQGTGA. V gene TRBV7-3 combines with J gene TRBJ2-7; D might be TRBD1 (5 bases). The sequencing input was PBMCs or T cells enriched from blood (not recorded which). The sequence was collected from a woman aged 25 to 45 who had recovered from COVID-19. This CDR3 is CASSLYWGHEQYF. The CDR3 nucleotides are TGTGCCAGCAGCTTATATTGGGGCCACGAGCAGTACTTC.